The clone carrying this T cell receptor (beta chain) was counted only a few times. CDR3 length: 16 residues. The sample belongs to a study of beta chain features in type 1 diabetes. Study-level information: No age, gender or cell yield differences were seen between patients and healthy donors.

All of the isolated RNA was reverse transcribed, so expressed TCRB transcripts were sequenced. Repertoires were generated with immunoSEQ multiplex PCR, while TCRdb's copy carries only in-frame clones and drops some. The sample consists of around 500,000 clones, over 25% of them appearing once. What was sequenced was naive CD4+ T cells from blood. This TCR came from a man aged 18-30 years in good health. The rearrangement joins TRBV21-1 to TRBJ2-1; TRBD2, the table's D call, was not compared with the DNA. TRBV21-1 is shown as a pseudogene. This CDR3 is CASSGPLAGADNEQFF. DNA of the CDR3: TGTGCCAGCAGCGGACCTCTAGCGGGAGCAGACAATGAGCAGTTCTTC.